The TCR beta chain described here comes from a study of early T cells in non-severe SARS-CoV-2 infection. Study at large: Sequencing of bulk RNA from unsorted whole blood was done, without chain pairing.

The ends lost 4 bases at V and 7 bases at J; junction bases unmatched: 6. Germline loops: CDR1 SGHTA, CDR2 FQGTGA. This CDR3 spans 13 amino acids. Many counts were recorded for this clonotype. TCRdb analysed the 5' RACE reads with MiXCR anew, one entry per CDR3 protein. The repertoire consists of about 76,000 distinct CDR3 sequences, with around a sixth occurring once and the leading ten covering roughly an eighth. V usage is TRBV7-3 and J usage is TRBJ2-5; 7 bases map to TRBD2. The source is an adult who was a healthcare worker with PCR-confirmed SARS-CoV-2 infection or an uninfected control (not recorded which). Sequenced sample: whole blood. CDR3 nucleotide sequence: TGTGCCAGCAGCTCAGGACTAGGAGGGACCCAGTACTTC. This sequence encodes CASSSGLGGTQYF.